This passage covers 27 T cell receptor delta chains from one sample sequenced in a study of gammadelta T cells in human blood. TCRdb re-processed the RT-PCR reads via CATT. The sample holds about 980 delta-chain clones, about 20% seen once. Sequencing was done on a sample of Vgamma9Vdelta2 gamma-delta T cells from fetal blood. The receptors were gathered from a human fetus.

Within the sample, this clone is large. The chain is built from TRDV2 and TRDJ3, with TRDD3 matching 11 bases. Germline loops: CDR1 GEAIGNYY, CDR2 EKD. This CDR3 has 20 residues. The V and J ends lost 0 bases and 0 bases, in that order; junction bases with no gene match: 6. In DNA form, the CDR3 reads TGTGCCTGTGACACCGTGGATGGGGGATACGCCTCCTGGGACACCCGACAGATGTTTTTC. It encodes CACDTVDGGYASWDTRQMFF.

Comment on this clone: A read error likely explains this, since a far larger clone differs by one base. The chain is built from TRDV2 and TRDJ3, with TRDD3 matching over 11 bases. With V trimmed by 0 bases and J by 2 bases, 2 bases remained unmatched. In germline, CDR1 is GEAIGNYY, CDR2 EKD. The CDR3 consists of 18 residues. This CDR3 reads CACDTAGGYPWDTRQMFF. CDR3 in DNA: TGTGCCTGTGACACCGCTGGGGGATACCCCTGGGACACCCGACAGATGTTTTTC.

This clone is categorized as large. V is TRDV2 and J is TRDJ2; 9 nucleotides agree with TRDD3. The germline V gene encodes CDR1 GEAIGNYY and CDR2 EKD. This CDR3 is built from 15 residues. V shed 2 bases and J 1 base; nucleotides not matched to a gene: 1. CDR3: CACDKLGDLTAQLFF. CDR3 DNA sequence: TGTGCCTGTGACAAACTGGGGGATTTGACAGCACAACTCTTCTTT.

By proportion, this clone is medium-sized (0.01 to 0.1%). This sequence joins TRDV2 and TRDJ3; TRDD3 aligns across 13 bases. This CDR3 has 22 residues. Losses at the gene ends were 0 bases for V and 0 bases for J; bases not matched to a gene: 10. Germline lookup yields CDR1 GEAIGNYY and CDR2 EKD. CDR3 amino acids: CACDTASTGGYAGSWDTRQMFF. Written as DNA, the CDR3 is TGTGCCTGTGACACCGCTAGTACTGGGGGATACGCGGGCTCCTGGGACACCCGACAGATGTTTTTC.

This clone has just one count. The chain employs TRDV2 and TRDJ3; 8 bases agree with TRDD3. The J gene is not listed in TCRdb, so it was assigned here from a DNA match to germline. The V segment lost 0 bases and the J segment 2 bases; nucleotides outside the gene matches: 8. The length of the CDR3 is 19 residues. Germline V gene sequence: CDR1 GEAIGNYY, CDR2 EKD. CDR3 coding DNA: TGTGCCTGTGACACCGGAGGACTGGGGGCCCCCTGGGACACCCGACAGATGTTTTTC. Its translation is CACDTGGLGAPWDTRQMFF.

The chain employs TRDV2 and TRDJ2; 12 positions agree with TRDD3. No J segment appears in TCRdb, so it was assigned here by matching the sequence to germline. The CDR3 extends over 18 amino acids. V gave up 0 bases and J gave up 2 bases; unmatched junction bases: 6. CDR1 is GEAIGNYY, CDR2 EKD, per germline. The CDR3 nucleotides are TGTGCCTGTGACACCGTAGTGCTGGGGGATACGTTGACAGCACAACTCTTCTTT. Its protein product is CACDTVVLGDTLTAQLFF.

Remarks on this clone: Given a much more abundant clone one base away, this may be a read error. V usage is TRDV2 and J usage is TRDJ3; 8 bases align to TRDD3. The junction had 5 bases not matched to a gene; V was cut back by 3 bases and J by 2 bases. From germline, CDR1 is GEAIGNYY and CDR2 EKD. CDR3 length: 17 residues. The DNA for the CDR3 is TGTGCCTGTGACGACTGGGGGGACGCCTGGGACACCCGACAGATGTTTTTC. It yields the protein CACDDWGDAWDTRQMFF.

In the case of this clone: A much larger clone lies a single base off, so this may be a read error. The rearrangement joins TRDV2 to TRDJ3, with 8 nucleotides matching TRDD3. The J gene was not available in TCRdb and was assigned here by matching the DNA to germline segments. V was clipped by 2 bases and J by 3 bases; unmatched bases: 8. Germline V gene data show CDR1 as GEAIGNYY and CDR2 as EKD. The CDR3 is made up of 18 amino acids. CDR3 DNA sequence: TGTGCCTGTGACAATACTGGGGGTTACAACTGGGACACCCGACAGATGTTTTTC. It yields the protein CACDNTGGYNWDTRQMFF.

This clone was picked up a small number of times. A far bigger clonotype differs at one base, so this is likely a read error. The chain combines TRDV2 with TRDJ1, with 13 bases fitting TRDD3. CDR3 length: 19 amino acids. In germline, CDR1 is GEAIGNYY, CDR2 EKD. J gave up 0 bases and V 0 bases, and 9 bases lay outside the gene matches. The chain's CDR3 is CACDTLTGGYGNHTDKLIF. In DNA, the CDR3 is TGTGCCTGTGACACCCTTACTGGGGGATACGGGAATCACACCGATAAACTCATCTTT.

In its sample, this clone ranks as medium-sized (0.01 to 0.1%). The V and J genes are TRDV2 and TRDJ3, with 13 positions matching TRDD3. Looked up from germline, CDR1 is GEAIGNYY and CDR2 is EKD. The J segment lost 1 base and the V segment lost 4 bases, leaving 6 bases of the junction unmatched. The CDR3 sequence is 19 residues long. Here the CDR3 DNA reads TGTGCCTGTGATTCACTGGGGGATACGCGTTCCTGGGACACCCGACAGATGTTTTTC. Encoded protein: CACDSLGDTRSWDTRQMFF.

This clone was recorded only once. A far larger clone differs by one base, so this is likely a read error. The V gene is TRDV2, the J gene TRDJ3; 11 nucleotides align to TRDD3. TCRdb does not report a J gene; here it was assigned by matching the DNA to germline references. The CDR3 has 19 residues. CDR1 GEAIGNYY and CDR2 EKD come from the germline V gene. Trimming removed 0 bases from V and 4 bases from J; junction bases left unmatched: 7. CDR3 DNA sequence: TGTGCCTGTGACACCGTACTGGGGGATAAGAGATGGGACACCCGACAGATGTTTTTC. It yields the protein CACDTVLGDKRWDTRQMFF.

Judged by abundance, this clone is large. The V call is TRDV2, the J call TRDJ2; 13 nucleotides agree with TRDD3. With V trimmed by 3 bases and J by 0 bases, 9 bases remained unmatched. The CDR3 is 19 amino acids. Germline CDR1 reads GEAIGNYY; CDR2 reads EKD. CDR3 region: CACDPLGDTSKALTAQLFF. CDR3 bases: TGTGCCTGTGACCCACTGGGGGATACGAGCAAGGCTTTGACAGCACAACTCTTCTTT.

By sample fraction, this clone is large. Other DNA sequences from this sample encode an identical CDR3 as well. This chain joins TRDV2 and TRDJ3; 11 bases are a match to TRDD3. The CDR3 has 21 residues. The V and J ends lost 1 base and 0 bases, in that order; junction bases with no gene match: 10. Germline V gene lookup returns CDR1 GEAIGNYY and CDR2 EKD. CDR3 amino acids: CACDTAVGDTQSSWDTRQMFF. For the CDR3, the DNA is TGTGCCTGTGACACGGCGGTGGGGGATACGCAAAGCTCCTGGGACACCCGACAGATGTTTTTC.

In its sample, this clone is large (0.1 to 1%). This chain connects TRDV2 to TRDJ2, with TRDD3 matching over 7 bases. V trimming: 0 bases; J trimming: 3 bases; junction bases outside the gene matches: 0. Germline CDR1 reads GEAIGNYY; CDR2 reads EKD. The CDR3 is 14 residues long. The DNA for the CDR3 is TGTGCCTGTGACACCTGGGGGATGACAGCACAACTCTTCTTT. It specifies CACDTWGMTAQLFF.

In this sample, this clone turned up a few times. The J gene is TRDJ3, the V gene TRDV2; 9 bases are a match to TRDD3. No J gene is reported in TCRdb; it was inferred here by comparing the DNA with germline. The CDR3 runs 18 residues. CDR1 and CDR2 (germline): GEAIGNYY, EKD. Unmatched junction bases numbered 4, after V lost 2 bases and J lost 0 bases. The CDR3 loop is CACDSLGDDSWDTRQMFF. The DNA of the CDR3 is TGTGCCTGTGACAGTCTGGGGGATGACTCCTGGGACACCCGACAGATGTTTTTC.

By share, this clone ranks as large. The chain couples TRDV2 to TRDJ3; 9 nucleotides match TRDD3. The CDR3 has 20 residues. The junction had 11 bases not matched to a gene; V was cut back by 3 bases and J by 0 bases. Germline CDR1 is GEAIGNYY and CDR2 is EKD. The CDR3 here is CACDSVWGIVSSWDTRQMFF. The CDR3 DNA is TGTGCCTGTGACTCCGTGTGGGGGATAGTGAGCTCCTGGGACACCCGACAGATGTTTTTC.

This clone ranks as large (0.1 to 1%). The chain combines TRDV2 with TRDJ3; D not certain. This CDR3 has 16 residues. V gave up 0 bases and J gave up 0 bases, with 5 bases separating them. Germline CDR1 GEAIGNYY, CDR2 EKD. CDR3 protein: CACDTVVSWDTRQMFF. As DNA, the CDR3 is TGTGCCTGTGACACCGTGGTCTCCTGGGACACCCGACAGATGTTTTTC.

Regarding this clone: This likely traces to a read error, being one base from a far larger clone. The chain couples TRDV2 to TRDJ3; 10 nucleotides match TRDD3. The J gene comes from matching the DNA to germline here; TCRdb lacks it. This CDR3 has 21 residues. CDR1 and CDR2 (germline): GEAIGNYY, EKD. V shed 0 bases, J shed 0 bases, and the junction held 10 bases outside the gene matches. The CDR3 nucleotides read TGTGCCTGTGACACCGGAGAATGGGGGATACACAGCTCCTGGGACACCCGACAGATGTTTTTC. It codes for CACDTGEWGIHSSWDTRQMFF.

This clone was detected a few times. The V gene is TRDV2, the J gene TRDJ3, with 10 bases lining up with TRDD3. Germline loops: CDR1 GEAIGNYY, CDR2 EKD. Trimming removed 3 bases from V and 0 bases from J; junction bases left unmatched: 13. The CDR3 is 21 amino acids. CDR3 in DNA: TGTGCCTGTGACGCTGTACTGGGGGATGCTTCCAGCTCCTGGGACACCCGACAGATGTTTTTC. Translated: CACDAVLGDASSSWDTRQMFF.

This clone is labeled hyperexpanded. V gene TRDV2 combines with J gene TRDJ2; D is uncertain. The germline V and J ends were trimmed by 3 bases and 4 bases, with 11 bases remaining between them. The CDR3 contains 14 residues. CDR1 is GEAIGNYY, CDR2 EKD, per germline. The CDR3 protein is CACDEVDKTAQLFF. The CDR3 nucleotides read TGTGCCTGTGACGAGGTCGATAAGACAGCACAACTCTTCTTT.

By sample fraction, this clone is medium-sized. This chain joins TRDV2 and TRDJ3; TRDD3 matches at 13 bases. The V and J ends lost 1 base and 2 bases, in that order; junction bases with no gene match: 13. Per the germline V gene, CDR1 is GEAIGNYY and CDR2 is EKD. CDR3 size: 22 residues. This chain's CDR3 is CACDTLLGDTVKVAWDTRQMFF. CDR3 sequence (DNA): TGTGCCTGTGACACTCTACTGGGGGATACGGTAAAGGTGGCCTGGGACACCCGACAGATGTTTTTC.

In its sample, this clone ranks as medium-sized (0.01 to 0.1%). The chain employs TRDV2 and TRDJ3; weak D call: TRDD3 (5 bases). This CDR3 is 18 amino acids long. Trimming left V 1 base short and J 4 bases short, with 16 bases between. Germline V gene data show CDR1 as GEAIGNYY and CDR2 as EKD. CDR3 region: CACDTVGWDGWDTRQMFF. CDR3 DNA: TGTGCCTGTGACACGGTGGGCTGGGATGGATGGGACACCCGACAGATGTTTTTC.

This clone turned up a few times. Possible read error: a much larger clone is one base away. V usage is TRDV2 and J usage is TRDJ3; 7 nucleotides align to TRDD3. The V segment lost 3 bases and the J segment 0 bases; nucleotides outside the gene matches: 10. Per germline, CDR1 GEAIGNYY and CDR2 EKD. This CDR3 has 19 amino acids. CDR3 nucleotide sequence: TGTGCCTGTGACGCGATCTGGGGGTCAAGCTCCTGGGACACCCGACAGATGTTTTTC. This encodes CACDAIWGSSSWDTRQMFF.

This clone appeared a few times. TCRdb's protein, taken from a much larger clone, differs from this DNA's translation at residue 3, likely owing to a read error; the protein displayed comes from the DNA. The rearrangement uses TRDV2 and TRDJ2; 9 positions match TRDD3. The germline gives CDR1 GEAIGNYY, CDR2 EKD. This CDR3 is 14 amino acids long. The CDR3 nucleotides are TGTGCCGGTGACAACTGGGGGATGACAGCACAACTCTTCTTT. Residues: CAGDNWGMTAQLFF.

A note on this clone: Being one base from a much bigger clone, this may be a read error. The chain couples TRDV2 to TRDJ3, with D perhaps TRDD3 (6 bases). The J gene, absent from TCRdb, was called here by matching the DNA to germline. V dropped 3 bases and J dropped 0 bases, with 17 bases sitting between them. CDR1 and CDR2 (germline): GEAIGNYY, EKD. The CDR3 has 19 amino acids. Written as DNA, the CDR3 is TGTGCCTGTGACGCCACTGGGAGACTACGCTCCTGGGACACCCGACAGATGTTTTTC. It yields the protein CACDATGRLRSWDTRQMFF.

Relative to its sample, this clone is large (0.1 to 1%). The genes are TRDV2 and TRDJ3; 13 nucleotides agree with TRDD3. The J segment lost 0 bases and the V segment lost 2 bases, leaving 9 bases of the junction unmatched. This CDR3 region has 21 residues. CDR1 and CDR2 from the germline V gene are GEAIGNYY and EKD. The CDR3 loop is CACDILGDTGPSSWDTRQMFF. The DNA of the CDR3 is TGTGCCTGTGACATACTGGGGGATACGGGCCCTAGCTCCTGGGACACCCGACAGATGTTTTTC.

Comments on this clone: This likely reflects a read error, since a far larger clone is one base away. This sequence joins TRDV2 and TRDJ3; no reliable D call. The J gene, not given by TCRdb, was assigned here from a germline match of the nucleotide sequence. This CDR3 is built from 19 residues. V dropped 0 bases and J dropped 0 bases, with 14 bases sitting between them. Germline V gene sequence: CDR1 GEAIGNYY, CDR2 EKD. CDR3 nucleotides: TGTGCCTGTGACACCGCTGGCGGACCTAGCTCCTGGGACACCCGACAGATGTTTTTC. Its protein is CACDTAGGPSSWDTRQMFF.